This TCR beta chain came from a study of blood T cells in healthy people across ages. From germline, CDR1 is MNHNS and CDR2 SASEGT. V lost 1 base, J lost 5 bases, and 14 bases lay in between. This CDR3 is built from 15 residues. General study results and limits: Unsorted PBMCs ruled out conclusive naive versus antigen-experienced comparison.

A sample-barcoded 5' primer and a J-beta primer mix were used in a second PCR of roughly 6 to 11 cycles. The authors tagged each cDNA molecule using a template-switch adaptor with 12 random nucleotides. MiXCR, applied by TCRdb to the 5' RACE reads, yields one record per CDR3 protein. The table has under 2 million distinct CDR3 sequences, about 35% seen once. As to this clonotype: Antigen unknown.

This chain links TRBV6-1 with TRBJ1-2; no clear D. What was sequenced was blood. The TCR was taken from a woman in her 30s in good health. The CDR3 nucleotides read TGTGCCAGCAGTGAAGTTAATACGGGCGGATATGGCTACACCTTC. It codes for CASSEVNTGGYGYTF.